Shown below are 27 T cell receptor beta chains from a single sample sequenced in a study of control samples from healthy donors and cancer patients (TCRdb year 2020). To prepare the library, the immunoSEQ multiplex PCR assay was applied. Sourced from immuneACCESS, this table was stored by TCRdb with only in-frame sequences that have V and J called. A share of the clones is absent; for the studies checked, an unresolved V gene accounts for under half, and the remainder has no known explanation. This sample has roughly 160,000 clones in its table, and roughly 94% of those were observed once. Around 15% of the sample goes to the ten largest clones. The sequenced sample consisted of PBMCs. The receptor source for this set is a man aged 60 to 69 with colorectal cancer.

CDR3 coding DNA: TGTGCCAGCAGCGAACAGTCAACTAATGAAAAACTGTTTTTT. Amino acids: CASSEQSTNEKLFF. The chain links TRBV7-9 to TRBJ1-4; D is uncertain. V was trimmed by 5 bases and J by 0 bases, leaving 7 bases between them. CDR3 length: 14 amino acids. Germline V gene data show CDR1 as SEHNR and CDR2 as FQNEAQ (reference sequence).

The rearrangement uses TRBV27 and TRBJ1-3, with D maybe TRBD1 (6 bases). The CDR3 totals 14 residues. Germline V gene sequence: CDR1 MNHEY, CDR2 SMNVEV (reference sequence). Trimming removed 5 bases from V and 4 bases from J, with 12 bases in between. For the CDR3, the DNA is TGTGCCAGCAGTATACAGGGTCCAGGAAACACCATATATTTT. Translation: CASSIQGPGNTIYF.

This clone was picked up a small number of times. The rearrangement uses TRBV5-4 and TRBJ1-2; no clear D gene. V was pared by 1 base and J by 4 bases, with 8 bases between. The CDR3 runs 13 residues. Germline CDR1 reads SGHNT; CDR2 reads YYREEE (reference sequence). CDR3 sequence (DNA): TGTGCCAGCAGCTTGTATGGCGGCTATGGCTACACCTTC. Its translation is CASSLYGGYGYTF.

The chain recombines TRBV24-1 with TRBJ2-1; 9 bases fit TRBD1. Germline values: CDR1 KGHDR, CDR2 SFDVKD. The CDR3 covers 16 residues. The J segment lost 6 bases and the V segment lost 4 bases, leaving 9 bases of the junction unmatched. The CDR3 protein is CATSESGTGLGNEQFF. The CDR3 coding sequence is TGTGCCACCAGTGAGTCCGGGACAGGGCTGGGCAATGAGCAGTTCTTC.

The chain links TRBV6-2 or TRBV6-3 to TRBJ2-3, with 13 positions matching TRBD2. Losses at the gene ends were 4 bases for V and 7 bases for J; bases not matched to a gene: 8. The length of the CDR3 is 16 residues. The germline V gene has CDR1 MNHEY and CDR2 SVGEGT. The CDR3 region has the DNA TGTGCCAGCAGTTTTACTAGCGGGGGGGCCACGAATACGCAGTATTTT. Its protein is CASSFTSGGATNTQYF.

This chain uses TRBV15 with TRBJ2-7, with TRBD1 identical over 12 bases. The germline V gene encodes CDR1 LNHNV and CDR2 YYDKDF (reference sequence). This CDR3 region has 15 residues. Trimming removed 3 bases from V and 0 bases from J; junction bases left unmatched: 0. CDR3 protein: CATSRGQGASYEQYF. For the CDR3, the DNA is TGTGCCACCAGCAGGGGACAGGGGGCCTCCTACGAGCAGTACTTC.

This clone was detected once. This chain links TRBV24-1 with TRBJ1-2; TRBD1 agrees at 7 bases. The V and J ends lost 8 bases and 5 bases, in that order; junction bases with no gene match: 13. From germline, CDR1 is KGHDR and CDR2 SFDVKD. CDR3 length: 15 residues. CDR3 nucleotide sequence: TGTGCCACCAAAATGAACAGGGGTTCCTCTTATGGCTACACCTTC. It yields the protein CATKMNRGSSYGYTF.

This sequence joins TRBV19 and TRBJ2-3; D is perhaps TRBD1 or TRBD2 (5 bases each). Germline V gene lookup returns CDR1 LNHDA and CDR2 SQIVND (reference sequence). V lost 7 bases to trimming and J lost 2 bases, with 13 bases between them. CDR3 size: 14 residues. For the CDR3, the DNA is TGTGCCAGTAACCTCGGGGCCTACACAGATACGCAGTATTTT. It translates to CASNLGAYTDTQYF.

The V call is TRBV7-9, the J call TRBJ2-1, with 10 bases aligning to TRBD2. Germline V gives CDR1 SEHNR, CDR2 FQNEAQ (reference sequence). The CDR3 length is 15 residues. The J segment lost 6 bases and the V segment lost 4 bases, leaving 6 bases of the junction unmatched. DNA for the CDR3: TGTGCCAGCAGCTGGGAGCGGGGGGGCAGCAATGAGCAGTTCTTC. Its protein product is CASSWERGGSNEQFF.

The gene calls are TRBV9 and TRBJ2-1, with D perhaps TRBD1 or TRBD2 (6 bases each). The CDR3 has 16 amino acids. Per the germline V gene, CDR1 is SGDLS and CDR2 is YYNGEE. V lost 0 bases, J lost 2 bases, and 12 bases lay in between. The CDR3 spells CASSVGGRTAYNEQFF. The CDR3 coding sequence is TGTGCCAGCAGCGTAGGAGGGAGGACAGCCTACAATGAGCAGTTCTTC.

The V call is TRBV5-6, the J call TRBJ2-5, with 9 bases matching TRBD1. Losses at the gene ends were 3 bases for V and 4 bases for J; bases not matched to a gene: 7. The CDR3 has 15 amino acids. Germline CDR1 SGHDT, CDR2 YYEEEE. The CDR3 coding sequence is TGTGCCAGCAGCTCCGCCGGGACAGGGTTAGAGACCCAGTACTTC. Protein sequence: CASSSAGTGLETQYF.

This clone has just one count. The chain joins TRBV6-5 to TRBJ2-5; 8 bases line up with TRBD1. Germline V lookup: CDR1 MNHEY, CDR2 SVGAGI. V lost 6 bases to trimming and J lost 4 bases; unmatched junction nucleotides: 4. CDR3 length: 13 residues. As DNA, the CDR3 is TGTGCCAGCAGCGGGACAGGCCGAGAGACCCAGTACTTC. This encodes CASSGTGRETQYF.

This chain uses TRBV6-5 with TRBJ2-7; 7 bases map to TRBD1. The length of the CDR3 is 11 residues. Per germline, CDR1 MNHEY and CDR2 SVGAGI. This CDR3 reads CGVGQNYEQYF. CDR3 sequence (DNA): TGTGGGGTGGGACAGAACTACGAGCAGTACTTC.

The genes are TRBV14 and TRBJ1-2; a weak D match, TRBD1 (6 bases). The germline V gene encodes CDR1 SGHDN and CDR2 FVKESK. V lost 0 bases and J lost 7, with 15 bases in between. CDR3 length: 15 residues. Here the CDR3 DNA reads TGTGCCAGCAGCCAAGATCTTGGGGGGCAGGGTGGCTACACCTTC. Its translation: CASSQDLGGQGGYTF. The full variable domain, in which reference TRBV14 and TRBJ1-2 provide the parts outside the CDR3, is EAGVTQFPSHSVIEKGQTVTLRCDPISGHDNLYWYRRVMGKEIKFLLHFVKESKQDESGMPNNRFLAERTGGTYSTLKVQPAELEDSGVYFCASSQDLGGQGGYTFGSGTRLTVV.

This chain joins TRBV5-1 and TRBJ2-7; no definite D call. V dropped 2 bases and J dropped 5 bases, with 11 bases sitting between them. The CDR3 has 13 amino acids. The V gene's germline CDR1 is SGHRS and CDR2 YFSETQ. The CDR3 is CASSFRPTDEQYF. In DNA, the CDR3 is TGCGCCAGCAGCTTCCGACCGACGGACGAGCAGTACTTC.

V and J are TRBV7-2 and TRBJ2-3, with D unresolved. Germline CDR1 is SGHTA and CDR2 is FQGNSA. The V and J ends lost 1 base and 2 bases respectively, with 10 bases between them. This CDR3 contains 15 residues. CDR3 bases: TGTGCCAGCAGCTTAGAATTGGGGTACACAGATACGCAGTATTTT. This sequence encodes CASSLELGYTDTQYF.

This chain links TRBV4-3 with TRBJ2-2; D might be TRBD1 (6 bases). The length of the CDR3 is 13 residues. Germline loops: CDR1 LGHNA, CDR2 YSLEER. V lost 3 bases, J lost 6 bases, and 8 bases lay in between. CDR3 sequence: CASSHAGAGELFF. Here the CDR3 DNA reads TGCGCCAGCAGCCACGCAGGGGCCGGGGAGCTGTTTTTT.

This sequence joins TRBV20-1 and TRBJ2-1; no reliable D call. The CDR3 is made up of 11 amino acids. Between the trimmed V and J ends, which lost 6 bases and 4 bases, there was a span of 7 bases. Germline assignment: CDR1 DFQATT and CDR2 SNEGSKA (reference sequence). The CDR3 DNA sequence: TGCAGTGCAGTATCATACAATGAGCAGTTCTTC. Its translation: CSAVSYNEQFF.

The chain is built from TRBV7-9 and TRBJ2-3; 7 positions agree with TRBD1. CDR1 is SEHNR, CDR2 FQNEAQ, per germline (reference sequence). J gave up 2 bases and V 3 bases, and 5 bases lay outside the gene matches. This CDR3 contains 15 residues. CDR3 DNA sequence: TGTGCCAGCAGCTTCTCTGGGACAGCCACAGATACGCAGTATTTT. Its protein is CASSFSGTATDTQYF.

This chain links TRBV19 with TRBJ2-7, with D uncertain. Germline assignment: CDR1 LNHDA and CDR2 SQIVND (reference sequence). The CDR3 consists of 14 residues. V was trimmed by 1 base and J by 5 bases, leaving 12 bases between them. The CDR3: CASSIGGATHEQYF. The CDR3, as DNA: TGTGCCAGTAGTATAGGAGGTGCTACCCACGAGCAGTACTTC.

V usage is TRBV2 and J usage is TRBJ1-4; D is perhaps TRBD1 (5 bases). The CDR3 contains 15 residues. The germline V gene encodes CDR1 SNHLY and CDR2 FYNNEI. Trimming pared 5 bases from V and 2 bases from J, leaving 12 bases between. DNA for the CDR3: TGTGCCAGCAGTCGTCAGGGTACCACTAATGAAAAACTGTTTTTT. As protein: CASSRQGTTNEKLFF.

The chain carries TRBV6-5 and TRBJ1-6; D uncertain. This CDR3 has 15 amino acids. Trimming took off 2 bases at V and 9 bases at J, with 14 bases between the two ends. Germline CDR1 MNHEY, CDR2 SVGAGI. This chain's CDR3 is CASSYDRKVGSPLHF. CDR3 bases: TGTGCCAGCAGTTACGACCGGAAGGTCGGTTCACCCCTCCACTTT.

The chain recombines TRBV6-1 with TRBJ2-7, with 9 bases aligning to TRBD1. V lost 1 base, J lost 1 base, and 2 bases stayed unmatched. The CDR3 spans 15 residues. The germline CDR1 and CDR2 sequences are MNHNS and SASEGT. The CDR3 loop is CASSEEGQGSYEQYF. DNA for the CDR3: TGTGCCAGCAGTGAAGAGGGACAGGGTTCCTACGAGCAGTACTTC.

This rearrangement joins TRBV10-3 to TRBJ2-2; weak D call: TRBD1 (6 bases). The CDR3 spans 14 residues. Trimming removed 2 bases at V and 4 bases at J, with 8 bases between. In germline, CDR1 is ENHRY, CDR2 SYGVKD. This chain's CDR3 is CAISERTATGELFF. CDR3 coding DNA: TGTGCCATCAGTGAGAGGACAGCCACCGGGGAGCTGTTTTTT.

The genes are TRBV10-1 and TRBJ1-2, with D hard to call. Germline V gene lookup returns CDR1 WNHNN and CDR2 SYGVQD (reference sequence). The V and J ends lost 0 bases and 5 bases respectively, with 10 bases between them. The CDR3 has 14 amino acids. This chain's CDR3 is CASSESNGTYGYTF. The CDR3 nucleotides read TGCGCCAGCAGTGAGTCGAACGGAACTTATGGCTACACCTTC.

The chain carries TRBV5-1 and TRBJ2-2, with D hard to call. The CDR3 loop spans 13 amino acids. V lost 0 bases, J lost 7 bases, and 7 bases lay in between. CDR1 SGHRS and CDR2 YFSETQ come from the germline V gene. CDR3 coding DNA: TGCGCCAGCAGCTTGGAATTGCTCGGGGAGCTGTTTTTT. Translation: CASSLELLGELFF.

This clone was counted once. CDR3 loop: CASRRDRENTEAFF. CDR3 bases: TGTGCCAGCAGAAGGGACAGGGAGAACACTGAAGCTTTCTTT. This chain links TRBV2 with TRBJ1-1; 9 bases match TRBD1. The ends lost 6 bases at V and 1 base at J; junction bases unmatched: 3. The CDR3 is 14 amino acids. From germline, CDR1 is SNHLY and CDR2 FYNNEI.